This T cell receptor beta chain was captured in a study of CD8 T cells in ankylosing spondylitis. J gave up 5 bases and V 5 bases, and 4 bases lay outside the gene matches. Germline lookup yields CDR1 SQVTM and CDR2 ANQGSEA. The CDR3 has 12 amino acids. Libraries of TCR beta came from quantitative 5'-RACE with molecular barcodes. TCRdb re-derived calls from the 5' RACE reads in MiXCR, one entry per CDR3 protein. This sample yields around 770,000 distinct CDR3 sequences, of which about 11% are seen a single time; roughly 0.51% belongs to the top ten. Study-level points and caveats: Existing reports had already noted some motif variants in reactive arthritis synovial fluid and blood. Clones linked to disease were reported to show significant enrichment in matched ankylosing spondylitis synovial fluid. What appeared characteristic of ankylosing spondylitis blood was a TCR beta motif of 7 or 8 highly homologous variants.

This clonotype showed up just a few times. What it recognizes is unknown. The sequence was collected from a male donor with ankylosing spondylitis. The sample was blood, either unsorted or a sorted T cell fraction (not recorded which). This chain joins TRBV29-1 and TRBJ2-5; 8 positions agree with TRBD2. The CDR3 region has the DNA TGCAGCGTTTATGGCGGGGGGGAGACCCAGTACTTC. Protein sequence: CSVYGGGETQYF.